This T cell receptor beta chain was captured in a study of Graves' ophthalmopathy and Graves' hyperthyroidism. Notes on the study in general: Most thyroid-expanded clonotypes exceeding 0.001 frequency were also found in blood.

V shed 2 bases and J shed 4 bases, with 15 bases lying between them. Germline CDR1 SNHLY, CDR2 FYNNEI. The CDR3 is 16 amino acids. Amplification of the TCR beta CDR3 regions used RNA transcripts (as template). Second-round multiplex PCR followed a first-round RT-PCR using HTBI primers. TCRdb called the multiplex PCR reads again in MiXCR, with one record for every CDR3 protein. The sample includes under 350,000 distinct CDR3 sequences, under 20% seen only once; the top ten take approximately 13%. Ophthalmopathy in the donors was of moderate-to-severe activity, with CAS ≥3, NOSPECS ≥4 and duration under 3 months. Other autoimmune diseases, uncontrolled infections, pregnancy or lactation excluded patients from enrollment. Many counts were recorded for this clonotype. Its cognate antigen is unknown.

This chain joins TRBV2 and TRBJ1-5; D gene ambiguous. The sequenced sample was peripheral blood. The source of this sequence is an adult man with Graves' ophthalmopathy. The CDR3 loop is CASSELYTERNQPQHF. In DNA form, the CDR3 reads TGTGCCAGCAGTGAACTTTACACAGAAAGGAATCAGCCCCAGCATTTT.